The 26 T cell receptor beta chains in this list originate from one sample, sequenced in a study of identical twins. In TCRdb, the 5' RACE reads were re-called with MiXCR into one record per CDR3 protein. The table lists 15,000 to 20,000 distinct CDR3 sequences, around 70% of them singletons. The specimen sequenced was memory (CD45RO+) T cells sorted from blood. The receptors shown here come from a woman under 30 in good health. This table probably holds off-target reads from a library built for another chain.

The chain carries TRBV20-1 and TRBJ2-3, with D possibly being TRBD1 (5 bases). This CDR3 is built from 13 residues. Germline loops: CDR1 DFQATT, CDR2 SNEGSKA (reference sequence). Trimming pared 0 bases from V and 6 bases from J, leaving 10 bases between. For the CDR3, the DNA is TGCAGTGCTAGAGAGCCGACAGTCGATACGCAGTATTTT. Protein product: CSAREPTVDTQYF.

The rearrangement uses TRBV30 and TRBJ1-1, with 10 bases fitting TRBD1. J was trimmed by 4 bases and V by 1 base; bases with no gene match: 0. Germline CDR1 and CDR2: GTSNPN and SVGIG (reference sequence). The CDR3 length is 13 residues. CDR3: CAWSGDRGTEAFF. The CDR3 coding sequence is TGTGCCTGGAGTGGGGACAGGGGCACTGAAGCTTTCTTT.

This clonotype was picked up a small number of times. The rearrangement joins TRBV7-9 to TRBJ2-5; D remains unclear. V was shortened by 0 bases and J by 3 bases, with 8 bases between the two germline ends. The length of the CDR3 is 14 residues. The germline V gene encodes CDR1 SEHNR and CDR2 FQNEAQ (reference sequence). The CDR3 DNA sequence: TGTGCCAGCAGCTTAGCGGCACTGAAAGAGACCCAGTACTTC. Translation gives CASSLAALKETQYF.

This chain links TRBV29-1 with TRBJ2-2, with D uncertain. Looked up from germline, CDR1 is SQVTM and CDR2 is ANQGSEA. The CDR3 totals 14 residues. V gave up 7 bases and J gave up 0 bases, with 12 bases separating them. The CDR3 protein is CSARGVANTGELFF. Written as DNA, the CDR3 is TGCAGCGCCCGTGGGGTCGCGAACACCGGGGAGCTGTTTTTT.

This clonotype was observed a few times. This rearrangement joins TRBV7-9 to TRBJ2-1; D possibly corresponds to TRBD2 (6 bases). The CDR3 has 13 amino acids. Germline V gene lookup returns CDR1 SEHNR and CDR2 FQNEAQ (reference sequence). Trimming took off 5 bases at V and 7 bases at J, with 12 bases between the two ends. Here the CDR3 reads CASSTGLHNEQFF. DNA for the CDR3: TGTGCCAGCAGCACGGGACTTCATAATGAGCAGTTCTTC.

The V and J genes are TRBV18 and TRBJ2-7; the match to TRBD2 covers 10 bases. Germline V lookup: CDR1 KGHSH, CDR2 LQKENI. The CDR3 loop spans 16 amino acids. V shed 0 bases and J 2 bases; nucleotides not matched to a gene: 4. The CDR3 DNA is TGTGCCAGCTCACCACCTGTTACTAGCGGGACCTACGAGCAGTACTTC. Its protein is CASSPPVTSGTYEQYF.

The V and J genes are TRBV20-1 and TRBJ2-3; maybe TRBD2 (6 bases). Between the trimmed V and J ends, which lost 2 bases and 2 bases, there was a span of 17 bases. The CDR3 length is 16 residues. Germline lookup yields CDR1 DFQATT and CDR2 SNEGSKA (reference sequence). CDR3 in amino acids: CSARPLGRGSTDTQYF. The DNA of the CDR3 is TGCAGTGCTAGACCCCTCGGGCGGGGATCCACAGATACGCAGTATTTT.

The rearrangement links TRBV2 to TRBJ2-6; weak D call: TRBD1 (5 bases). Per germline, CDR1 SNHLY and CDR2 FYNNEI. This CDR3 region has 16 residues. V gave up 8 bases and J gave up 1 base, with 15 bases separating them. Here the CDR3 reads CASRRGFYSGANVLTF. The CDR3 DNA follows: TGTGCCAGCCGAAGGGGATTCTATTCTGGGGCCAACGTCCTGACTTTC.

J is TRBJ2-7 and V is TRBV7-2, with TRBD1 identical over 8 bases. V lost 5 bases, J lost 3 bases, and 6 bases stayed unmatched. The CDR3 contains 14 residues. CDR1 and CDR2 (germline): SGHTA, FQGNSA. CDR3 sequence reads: CASSPDRGLYEQYF. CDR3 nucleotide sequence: TGTGCCAGCAGCCCCGACAGGGGCCTCTACGAGCAGTACTTC.

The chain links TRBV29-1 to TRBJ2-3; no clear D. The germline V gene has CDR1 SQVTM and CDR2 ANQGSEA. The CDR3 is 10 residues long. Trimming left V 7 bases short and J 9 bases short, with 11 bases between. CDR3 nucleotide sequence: TGCAGCGCGTCGCAGCACACGCAGTATTTT. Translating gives CSASQHTQYF.

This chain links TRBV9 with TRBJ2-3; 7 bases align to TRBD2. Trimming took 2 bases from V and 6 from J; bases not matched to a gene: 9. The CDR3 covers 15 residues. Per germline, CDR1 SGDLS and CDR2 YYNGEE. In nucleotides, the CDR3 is TGTGCCAGCAGCGTTTCGCCCCAGGGAGGGGATACGCAGTATTTT. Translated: CASSVSPQGGDTQYF.

CDR3 loop: CSVERQGGPDTQYF. The CDR3 coding sequence is TGCAGCGTTGAAAGGCAGGGGGGCCCAGATACGCAGTATTTT. The gene calls are TRBV29-1 and TRBJ2-3, with D possibly TRBD1 on 7 matching bases. The length of the CDR3 is 14 residues. Trimming removed 2 bases from V and 4 bases from J, with 13 bases in between. Germline V gene data show CDR1 as SQVTM and CDR2 as ANQGSEA.

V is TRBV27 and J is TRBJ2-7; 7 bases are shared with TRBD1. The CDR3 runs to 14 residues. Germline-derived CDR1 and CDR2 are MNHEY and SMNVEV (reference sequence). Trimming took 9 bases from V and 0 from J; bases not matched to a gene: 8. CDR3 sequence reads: CASRPGQSSYEQYF. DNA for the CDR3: TGTGCCAGTCGTCCGGGACAGTCCTCCTACGAGCAGTACTTC.

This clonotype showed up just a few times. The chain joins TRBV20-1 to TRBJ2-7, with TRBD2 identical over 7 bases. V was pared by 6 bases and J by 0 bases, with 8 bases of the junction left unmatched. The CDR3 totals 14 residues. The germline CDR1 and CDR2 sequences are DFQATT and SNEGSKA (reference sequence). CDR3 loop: CSANPSGPSYEQYF. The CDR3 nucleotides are TGCAGTGCAAATCCTAGCGGCCCCTCCTACGAGCAGTACTTC.

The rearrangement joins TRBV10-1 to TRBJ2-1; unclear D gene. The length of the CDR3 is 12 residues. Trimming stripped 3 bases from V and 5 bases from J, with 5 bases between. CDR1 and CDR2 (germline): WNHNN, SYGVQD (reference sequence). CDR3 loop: CASSDNNNEQFF. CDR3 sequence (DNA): TGCGCCAGCAGTGATAATAACAATGAGCAGTTCTTC.

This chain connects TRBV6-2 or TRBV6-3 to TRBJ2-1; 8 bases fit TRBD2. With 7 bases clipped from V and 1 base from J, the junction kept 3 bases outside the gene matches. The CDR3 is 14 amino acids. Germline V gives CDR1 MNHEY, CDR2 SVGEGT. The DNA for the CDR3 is TGTGCCAGCAACCCTAGCGGGTCCTACAATGAGCAGTTCTTC. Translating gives CASNPSGSYNEQFF.

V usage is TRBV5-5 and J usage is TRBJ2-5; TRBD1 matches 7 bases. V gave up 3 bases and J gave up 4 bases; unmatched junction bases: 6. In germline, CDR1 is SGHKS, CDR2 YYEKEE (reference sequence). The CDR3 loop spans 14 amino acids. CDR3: CASSYGQVGETQYF. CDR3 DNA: TGTGCCAGCAGCTATGGACAGGTGGGAGAGACCCAGTACTTC.

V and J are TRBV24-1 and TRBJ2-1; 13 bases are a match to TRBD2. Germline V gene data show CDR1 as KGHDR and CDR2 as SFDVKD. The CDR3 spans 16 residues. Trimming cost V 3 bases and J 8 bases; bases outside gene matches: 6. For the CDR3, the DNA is TGTGCCACCAGTGATGCCGCCGGGACTAGCGGGGATGAGCAGTTCTTC. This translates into CATSDAAGTSGDEQFF.

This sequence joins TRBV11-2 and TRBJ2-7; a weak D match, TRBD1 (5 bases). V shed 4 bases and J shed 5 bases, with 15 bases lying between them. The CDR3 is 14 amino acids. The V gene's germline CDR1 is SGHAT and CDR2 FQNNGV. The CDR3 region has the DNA TGTGCCAGCAGCTCACCTTGGGGCGGAAACGAGCAGTACTTC. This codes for CASSSPWGGNEQYF.

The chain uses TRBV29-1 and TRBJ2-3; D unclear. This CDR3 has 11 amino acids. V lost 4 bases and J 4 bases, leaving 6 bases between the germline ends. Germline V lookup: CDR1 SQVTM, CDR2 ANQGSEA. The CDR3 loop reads CSVGIADTQYF. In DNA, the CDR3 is TGCAGCGTTGGTATCGCAGATACGCAGTATTTT.

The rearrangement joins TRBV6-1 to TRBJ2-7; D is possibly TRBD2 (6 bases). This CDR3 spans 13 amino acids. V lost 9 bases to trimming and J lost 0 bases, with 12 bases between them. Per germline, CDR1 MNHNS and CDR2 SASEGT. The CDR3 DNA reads TGTGCCAGTCACGGGAGTCCCTCCTACGAGCAGTACTTC. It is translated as CASHGSPSYEQYF.

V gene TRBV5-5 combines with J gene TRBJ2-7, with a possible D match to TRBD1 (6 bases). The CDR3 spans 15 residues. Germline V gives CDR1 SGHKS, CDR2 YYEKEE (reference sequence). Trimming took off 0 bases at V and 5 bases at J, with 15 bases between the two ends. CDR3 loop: CASSLEARGFDEQYF. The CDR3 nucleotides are TGTGCCAGCAGCTTGGAGGCCAGGGGTTTTGACGAGCAGTACTTC.

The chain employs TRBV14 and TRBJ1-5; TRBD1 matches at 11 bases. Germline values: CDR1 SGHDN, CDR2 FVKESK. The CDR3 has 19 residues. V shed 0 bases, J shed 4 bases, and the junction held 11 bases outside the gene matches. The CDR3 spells CASSQDVRTGGLPNQPQHF. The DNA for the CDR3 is TGTGCCAGCAGCCAAGATGTTCGGACAGGGGGCCTACCAAATCAGCCCCAGCATTTT.

The DNA of the CDR3 is TGCAGTGCTACTACTAGATTACCCACAGATACGCAGTATTTT. Protein product: CSATTRLPTDTQYF. The rearrangement uses TRBV20-1 and TRBJ2-3, with a possible D match to TRBD2 (5 bases). This CDR3 is 14 amino acids long. Germline assignment: CDR1 DFQATT and CDR2 SNEGSKA (reference sequence). The ends were cut back, 4 bases at V and 2 bases at J, with 13 bases in the middle.

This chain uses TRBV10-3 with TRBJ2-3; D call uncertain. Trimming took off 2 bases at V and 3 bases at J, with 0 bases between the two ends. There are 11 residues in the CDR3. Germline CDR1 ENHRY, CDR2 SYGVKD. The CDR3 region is CAISETDTQYF. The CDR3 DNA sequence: TGTGCCATCAGTGAGACAGATACGCAGTATTTT.

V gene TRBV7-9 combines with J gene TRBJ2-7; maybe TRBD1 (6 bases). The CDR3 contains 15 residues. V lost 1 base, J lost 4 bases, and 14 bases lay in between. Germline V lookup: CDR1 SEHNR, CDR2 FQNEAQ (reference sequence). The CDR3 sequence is CASSLGRDTLYEQYF. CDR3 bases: TGTGCCAGCAGCTTAGGTCGGGACACTTTATACGAGCAGTACTTC.